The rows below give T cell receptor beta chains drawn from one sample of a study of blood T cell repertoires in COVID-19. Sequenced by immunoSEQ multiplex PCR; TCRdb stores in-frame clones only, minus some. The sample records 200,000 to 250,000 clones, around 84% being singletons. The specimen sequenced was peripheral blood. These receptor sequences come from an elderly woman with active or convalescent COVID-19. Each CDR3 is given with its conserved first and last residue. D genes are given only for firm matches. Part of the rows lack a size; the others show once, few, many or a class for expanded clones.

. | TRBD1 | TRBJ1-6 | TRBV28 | TGTGCCAGCAGTGGCGGGACAGGGATATCACCCCTCCACTTT | CASSGGTGISPLHF
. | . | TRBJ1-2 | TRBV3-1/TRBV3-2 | TGTGCCAGCAGCCACCTCACACTCGGACACCACCGAAACTATGGCTACACCTTC | CASSHLTLGHHRNYGYTF
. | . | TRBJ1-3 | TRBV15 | TGTGCCACCAGCAGAGATCAGGGCTCTGGAAACACCATATATTTT | CATSRDQGSGNTIYF
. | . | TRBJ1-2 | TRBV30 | TGTGCCTGGGTCCCCACAGGGAGGGGTGGCTACACCTTC | CAWVPTGRGGYTF
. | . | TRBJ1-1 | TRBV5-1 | TGCGCCAGCAGCTTACACGGCAGGGAAACTGAAGCTTTCTTT | CASSLHGRETEAFF
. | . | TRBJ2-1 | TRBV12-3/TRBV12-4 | TGTGCCAGCAGTTCCCAGGGCCATGAGCAGTTCTTC | CASSSQGHEQFF
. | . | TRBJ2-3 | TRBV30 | TGTGCCTGGAGTGTTGGTGGGGCTGCGAGCACAGATACGCAGTATTTT | CAWSVGGAASTDTQYF
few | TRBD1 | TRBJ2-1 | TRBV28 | TGTGCCAGCATGGGACAGGGGGGGAGTGGGGCCTACAATGAGCAGTTCTTC | CASMGQGGSGAYNEQFF
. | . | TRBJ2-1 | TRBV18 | TGTGCCAGCTCACCACCGTTAGGGGTTCAAAACCAGTTCTTC | CASSPPLGVQNQFF
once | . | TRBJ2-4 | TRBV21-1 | TGTGCCAGCAGCAAAGACTCGACAGACAAACCGTCGATAGCCAAAAACATTCAGTACTTC | CASSKDSTDKPSIAKNIQYF
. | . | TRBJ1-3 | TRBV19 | TGTGCCAGTAGTGTCAGGGGAAACACCATATATTTT | CASSVRGNTIYF
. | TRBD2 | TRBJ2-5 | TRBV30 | TGTGCCTGGAGTGAAGGGACTAGAAGGTCCCAAGAGACCCAGTACTTC | CAWSEGTRRSQETQYF
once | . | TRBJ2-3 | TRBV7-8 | TGTGCCAGCAGCTTAGACAGGGCGGGCACAGATACGCAGTATTTT | CASSLDRAGTDTQYF
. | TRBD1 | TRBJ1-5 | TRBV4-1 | TGCGCCAGCAGCCAAGAAAGACAGGGGGGCCAGCCCCAGCATTTT | CASSQERQGGQPQHF
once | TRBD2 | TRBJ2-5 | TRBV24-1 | TGTGCCACCAGTGATGGAGGGACTAGCGGGGGGGGAAAGACCCAGTACTTC | CATSDGGTSGGGKTQYF
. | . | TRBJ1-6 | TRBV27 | TGTGCCAGCACCTACGGGGGCTATAATTCACCCCTCCACTTT | CASTYGGYNSPLHF
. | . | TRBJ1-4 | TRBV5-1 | TGCGCCAGCAGCACTATGCCAGCAACTAATGAAAAACTGTTTTTT | CASSTMPATNEKLFF
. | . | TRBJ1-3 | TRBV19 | TGTGCCAGTAAAGCCGGGGATCGAACTGGAAACACCATATATTTT | CASKAGDRTGNTIYF
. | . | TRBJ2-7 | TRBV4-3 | TGCGCCAGCAGCCAAGAACCGGGGGAGCAGTACTTC | CASSQEPGEQYF
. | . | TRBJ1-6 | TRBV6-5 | TGTGCCAGCAGCGACGCGGGCTTTTCACCCCTCCACTTT | CASSDAGFSPLHF
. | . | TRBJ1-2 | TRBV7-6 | TGTGCCAGCAGCAGAAAACAGGGTTTCAGGCGGGAGGACTATGGCTACACCTTC | CASSRKQGFRREDYGYTF
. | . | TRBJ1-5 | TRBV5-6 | TGTGCCAGCAGCCCCAGGGGAATTAGGAATCAGCCCCAGCATTTT | CASSPRGIRNQPQHF
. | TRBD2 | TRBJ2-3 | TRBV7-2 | TGTGCCAGCAGCTTAGTTAGCGGGAGACGGGGCACAGATACGCAGTATTTT | CASSLVSGRRGTDTQYF